This is a list of T cell receptor beta chains from one sample in a study of cytotoxic CD8 clonotypes in ibrutinib-treated CLL. This table comes from immunoSEQ multiplex PCR, and its TCRdb copy is limited to in-frame clones, with some not included. The data contain tens of thousands of clones, just over 65% of them singletons. This specimen was PBMCs, taken after 24 months of ibrutinib treatment. Receptor source: a human donor with chronic lymphocytic leukemia. CDR3s include the opening cysteine and the closing phenylalanine or tryptophan. A D gene is named only where the DNA matches it firmly. Clone size appears in some rows only: once, few, many, or a class for an expanded clone.

>-|TRBJ2-7|-|TRBV18
TGTGCCAGCTCCCCCGGGACTCAAACGTCTCACGAGCAGTACTTC
CASSPGTQTSHEQYF
>-|TRBJ2-3|TRBD1|TRBV4-2
TGTGCCAGCAGCCACGGACAGGGGGCAGATACGCAGTATTTT
CASSHGQGADTQYF
>-|TRBJ2-2|TRBD2|TRBV6-5
TGTGCCAGCAGTTACAGGACTAGCGGAAACACCGGGGAGCTGTTTTTT
CASSYRTSGNTGELFF
>few|TRBJ2-2|-|TRBV6-1
TGTGCCAGCAGTGAAGCGCCTAGTTATGCCGGGGAGCTGTTTTTT
CASSEAPSYAGELFF
>-|TRBJ1-1|-|TRBV30
TGTGCCTGGACTAAGGGGTTTTGGGACACTGAAGCTTTCTTT
CAWTKGFWDTEAFF
>-|TRBJ1-1|-|TRBV6-5
TGTGCCAGCAGTTACACTTCAGGGATTGGGGCTTTCTTT
CASSYTSGIGAFF
>-|TRBJ2-1|-|TRBV11-2
TGTGCCAGCAGCTTAAGTGCAACCCAGGTAGGGCTAGACTACAATGAGCAGTTCTTC
CASSLSATQVGLDYNEQFF
>-|TRBJ2-6|-|TRBV28
TGTGCCAGCAGTTTATTAGGCAGGGGGGCCAACGTCCTGACTTTC
CASSLLGRGANVLTF
>-|TRBJ2-7|-|TRBV4-1
TGCGCCAGCAGCCCGGGGGCGGGCCCATTGTACGAGCAGTACTTC
CASSPGAGPLYEQYF
>-|TRBJ2-5|-|TRBV5-1
TGCGCCAGCAAAATTACTAGCTGGGAGACCCAGTACTTC
CASKITSWETQYF
>-|TRBJ2-3|-|TRBV2
TGTGCCAGCATGTGGGAGCGGCGTGGGGGTACGCAGTATTTT
CASMWERRGGTQYF
>-|TRBJ2-1|TRBD2|TRBV7-3
TGTGCCAGCAGCTTGGGGCTAGCGGGAGTTTGGGAGCAGTTCTTC
CASSLGLAGVWEQFF
>once|TRBJ1-1|-|TRBV29-1
TGCAGCGTTGAAGATGTAGGGACTGAAGCTTTCTTT
CSVEDVGTEAFF
>-|TRBJ2-1|-|TRBV10-3
TGTGCCATCAGTGAGTTAGGCTACAATGAGCAGTTCTTC
CAISELGYNEQFF
>-|TRBJ2-7|-|TRBV6-6
TGTGCCAGCAGTTCTCACTACGAGCAGTACTTC
CASSSHYEQYF
>few|TRBJ2-1|TRBD2|TRBV4-1
TGCGCCAGCAGCCAAAGTGTGGGACTACGGAGTGAGCAGTTCTTC
CASSQSVGLRSEQFF
>few|TRBJ2-1|-|TRBV4-1
TGCGCCAGCAGCCAATCTGAGGTTATCTACAATGAGCAGTTCTTC
CASSQSEVIYNEQFF
>-|TRBJ2-7|TRBD2|TRBV6-6
TGTGCCAGCACCAGCGGGGGGGCCTACGAGCAGTACTTC
CASTSGGAYEQYF
>-|TRBJ1-2|TRBD1|TRBV19
TGTGCCAGTAGTATAGGACAGGGGAACTATGGCTACACCTTC
CASSIGQGNYGYTF
>-|TRBJ2-3|-|TRBV18
TGTGCCAGCTCACCAGTCAGGTGGTATACGCAGTATTTT
CASSPVRWYTQYF
>few|TRBJ2-7|-|TRBV19
TGTGCCAGTAGTCTCGCGGGGAGCGGGACATACGAGCAGTACTTC
CASSLAGSGTYEQYF
>-|TRBJ2-1|TRBD1|TRBV10-3
TGTGCCATCAGCTCCGGGACAGGATGGGCGGATGAGCAGTTCTTC
CAISSGTGWADEQFF
>few|TRBJ1-1|-|TRBV27
TGTGCCAGCAGTTTATTGGGGAACACTGAAGCTTTCTTT
CASSLLGNTEAFF
>-|TRBJ2-2|-|TRBV5-1
TGCGCCAGCAGCACCAGTCCCCGGGGAAACGGGGAGCTGTTTTTT
CASSTSPRGNGELFF
>-|TRBJ2-3|TRBD2|TRBV9
TGTGCCAGCAGCTTAAGCGGGGTCCAGGATACGCAGTATTTT
CASSLSGVQDTQYF
>few|TRBJ2-1|TRBD2|TRBV5-4
TGTGCCAGCGCACCGGGCCCGCGGGGGGAGCAGTTCTTC
CASAPGPRGEQFF
>many|TRBJ2-2|-|TRBV14
TGTGCCAGCAGCCAAGAAACCGGGGCGGGCGTCCGTACCGGGGAGCTGTTTTTT
CASSQETGAGVRTGELFF
>-|TRBJ2-7|-|TRBV18
TGTGCCAGCTCACCCTCCGGGCTCTTCAACGAGCAGTACTTC
CASSPSGLFNEQYF
>-|TRBJ2-1|-|TRBV27
TGTGCCAGCAGTTTCGCATTTAGGCTAGCTTATGACAATGAGCAGTTCTTC
CASSFAFRLAYDNEQFF
>-|TRBJ1-1|TRBD1|TRBV7-9
TGTGCCAGCAGCTTACAGGGGGCGAACACTGAAGCTTTCTTT
CASSLQGANTEAFF
>-|TRBJ2-6|TRBD1|TRBV2
TGTGCCAGCGGCCAGGGGGCTGGGGCCAACGTCCTGACTTTC
CASGQGAGANVLTF
>once|TRBJ2-1|TRBD2|TRBV2
TGTGCCAGCAGTGAACCGACGACTAGCGGGGAGTACAATGAGCAGTTCTTC
CASSEPTTSGEYNEQFF
>many|TRBJ2-2|-|TRBV7-3
TGTGCCAGCAGCTCCAGGGGCACCGGGGAGCTGTTTTTT
CASSSRGTGELFF
>-|TRBJ1-1|-|TRBV19
TGTGCCAGTAGTATAGGGTATCTCGACACTGAAGCTTTCTTT
CASSIGYLDTEAFF
>many|TRBJ2-1|-|TRBV2
TGTGCCAGCAGGGGTAGTGCGGCGGGGAGTGAGCAGTTCTTC
CASRGSAAGSEQFF
>-|TRBJ2-6|TRBD1|TRBV7-3
TGTGCCAGCAGCCCCTCCGCTGGGACAGGGTACTTCGGGGCCAACGTCCTGACTTTC
CASSPSAGTGYFGANVLTF
>-|TRBJ2-7|-|TRBV7-2
TGTGCCAGCAGCTTAGGGCCGGGGATGGGGTACGAGCAGTACTTC
CASSLGPGMGYEQYF
>-|TRBJ1-1|-|TRBV5-6
TGTGCCAGCAGCTCACTGCGGGCAGCGACTGAAGCTTTCTTT
CASSSLRAATEAFF
>few|TRBJ2-1|-|TRBV9
TGTGCCAGCAGCCCGAGACCCGGAGAGGGAGGGTTCTTC
CASSPRPGEGGFF
>few|TRBJ1-6|TRBD1|TRBV19
TGTGCCAGTATGGGGGGAGGGGGCCGGAATTCACCCCTCCACTTT
CASMGGGGRNSPLHF